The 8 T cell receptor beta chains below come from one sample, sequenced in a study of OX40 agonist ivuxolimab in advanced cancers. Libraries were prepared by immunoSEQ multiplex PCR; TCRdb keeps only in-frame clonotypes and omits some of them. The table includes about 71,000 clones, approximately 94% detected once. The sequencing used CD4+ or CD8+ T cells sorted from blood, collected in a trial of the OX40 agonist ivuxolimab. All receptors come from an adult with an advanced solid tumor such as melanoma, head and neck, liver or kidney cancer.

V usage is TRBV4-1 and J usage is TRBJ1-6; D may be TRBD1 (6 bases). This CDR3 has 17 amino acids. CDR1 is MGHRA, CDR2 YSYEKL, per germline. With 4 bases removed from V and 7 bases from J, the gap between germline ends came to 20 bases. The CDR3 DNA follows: TGCGCCAGCAGCCCCCTTGGTGGGGGGCAGCTCAATTCACCCCTCCACTTT. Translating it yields CASSPLGGGQLNSPLHF.

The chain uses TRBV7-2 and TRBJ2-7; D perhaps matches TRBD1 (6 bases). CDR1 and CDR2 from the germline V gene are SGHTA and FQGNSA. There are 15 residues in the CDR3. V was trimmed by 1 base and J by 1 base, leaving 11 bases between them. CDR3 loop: CASSLGTQGSYEQYF. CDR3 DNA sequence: TGTGCCAGCAGCTTAGGGACACAGGGTTCCTACGAGCAGTACTTC. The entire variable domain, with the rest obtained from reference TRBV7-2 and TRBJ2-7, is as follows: GAGVSQSPSNKVTEKGKDVELRCDPISGHTALYWYRQSLGQGLEFLIYFQGNSAPDKSGLPSDRFSAERTGGSVSTLTIQRTQQEDSAVYLCASSLGTQGSYEQYFGPGTRLTVT.

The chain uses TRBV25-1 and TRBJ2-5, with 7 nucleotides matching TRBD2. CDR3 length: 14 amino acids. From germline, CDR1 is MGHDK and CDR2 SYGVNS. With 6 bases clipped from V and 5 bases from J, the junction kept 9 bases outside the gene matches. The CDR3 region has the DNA TGTGCCAGCAGCCCCGTGGGGGGGAGGGAGACCCAGTACTTC. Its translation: CASSPVGGRETQYF.

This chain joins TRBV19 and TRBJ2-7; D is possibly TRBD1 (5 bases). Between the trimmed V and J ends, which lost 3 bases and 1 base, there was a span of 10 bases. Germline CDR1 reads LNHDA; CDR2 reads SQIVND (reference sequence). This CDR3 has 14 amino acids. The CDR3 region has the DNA TGTGCCAGTAGTATGGCCACAGGATCCTACGAGCAGTACTTC. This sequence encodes CASSMATGSYEQYF.

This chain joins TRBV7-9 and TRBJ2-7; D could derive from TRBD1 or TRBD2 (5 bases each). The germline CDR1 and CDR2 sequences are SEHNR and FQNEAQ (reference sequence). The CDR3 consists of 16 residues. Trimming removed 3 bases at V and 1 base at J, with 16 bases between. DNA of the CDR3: TGTGCCAGCAGCTTCGCCCGGGACCTCTCATCCTACGAGCAGTACTTC. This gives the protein CASSFARDLSSYEQYF. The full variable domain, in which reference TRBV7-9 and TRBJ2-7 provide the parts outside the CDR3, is DTGVSQNPRHKITKRGQNVTFRCDPISEHNRLYWYRQTLGQGPEFLTYFQNEAQLEKSRLLSDRFSAERPKGSFSTLEIQRTEQGDSAMYLCASSFARDLSSYEQYFGPGTRLTVT.

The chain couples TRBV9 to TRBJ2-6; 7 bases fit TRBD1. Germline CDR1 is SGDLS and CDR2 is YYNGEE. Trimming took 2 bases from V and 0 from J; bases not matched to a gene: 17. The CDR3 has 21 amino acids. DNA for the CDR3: TGTGCCAGCAGCGTCGTGTCCCCACAGGGGATCTTCGTCTCTGGGGCCAACGTCCTGACTTTC. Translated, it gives CASSVVSPQGIFVSGANVLTF. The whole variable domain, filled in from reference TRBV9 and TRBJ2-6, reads DSGVTQTPKHLITATGQRVTLRCSPRSGDLSVYWYQQSLDQGLQFLIQYYNGEERAKGNILERFSAQQFPDLHSELNLSSLELGDSALYFCASSVVSPQGIFVSGANVLTFGAGSRLTVL.

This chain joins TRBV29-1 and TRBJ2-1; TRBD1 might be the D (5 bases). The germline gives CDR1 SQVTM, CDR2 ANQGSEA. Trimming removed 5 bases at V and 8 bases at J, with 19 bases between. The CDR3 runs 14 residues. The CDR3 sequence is CSVTTPAGWHEQFF. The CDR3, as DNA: TGCAGCGTTACCACCCCGGCAGGGTGGCATGAGCAGTTCTTC.

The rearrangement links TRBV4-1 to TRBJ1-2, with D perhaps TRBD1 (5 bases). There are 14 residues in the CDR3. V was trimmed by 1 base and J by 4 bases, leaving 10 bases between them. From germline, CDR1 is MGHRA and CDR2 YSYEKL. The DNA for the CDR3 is TGCGCCAGCAGCCAAGGATGGGGGAGCTATGGCTACACCTTC. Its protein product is CASSQGWGSYGYTF.